The present entry profiles one TCR beta chain with its context. This entry belongs to a study of blood T cell repertoires in COVID-19. Study at large: Samples representing acute and convalescent COVID-19 were sourced from the United States, Italy and Spain. In each case, the material was cDNA or gDNA derived from T cells, B-cell-depleted T cells, or PBMCs.

Authors' analysis steps: From reference gene primer amplification, estimates of nucleated cell counts were derived. Profiled with immunoSEQ multiplex PCR; TCRdb holds only in-frame clones, not every one. The V and J calls and the clone size are those of that table, but D and trimming were determined from the DNA. Of around 61,000 clones in the sample, around 80% were seen once. CDR3 length: 15 residues. Germline trimming cut 0 bases from V and 5 bases from J; bases unmatched to any gene: 7. Germline loops: CDR1 SGHRS, CDR2 YFSETQ. This chain links TRBV5-1 with TRBJ2-7; TRBD2 agrees at 8 bases. The sequence was obtained from a man aged 80 or over with acute or convalescent COVID-19. The sequenced sample consisted of peripheral blood. The CDR3 DNA sequence: TGCGCCAGCAGCTTGGTTCCGGGGGGGGCCCACGAGCAGTACTTC. Residues: CASSLVPGGAHEQYF.